This T cell receptor beta chain comes out of a study of cytomegalovirus exposure and HLA in healthy donors. Study-level information: Clustering assigned about four fifths of the approximately 400 genotyped donors to the Caucasian-associated ancestry cluster. Findings of the study overall: The study listed under 200 cytomegalovirus-associated TCR beta chains. V segments that were indistinguishable, TRBV6-2 and TRBV6-3 among them, were omitted from analysis. Presence/absence results assume similar sequencing depth per donor, which may not hold.

This clone was recorded a few times. Its antigen is currently unknown. Germline assignment: CDR1 KGHSH and CDR2 LQKENI. V lost 3 bases, J lost 3 bases, and 7 bases stayed unmatched. The CDR3 contains 15 residues. Primers: 60 Vbeta forward and 13 Jbeta reverse. The method was immunoSEQ multiplex PCR; TCRdb's version includes in-frame clones alone and lacks a portion of them. The sample yields 120,000 or so clones, over 65% seen once. Source material: PBMCs. The chain links TRBV18 to TRBJ2-7, with 8 bases fitting TRBD2. The sequence was obtained from a man younger than 45 in good health and CMV-seropositive. The CDR3 sequence: CASSPYGRGDYEQYF. CDR3 DNA sequence: TGTGCCAGCTCACCTTACGGGAGGGGGGACTACGAGCAGTACTTC.